These 3 T cell receptor beta chains were sequenced from one sample in a study of shared clonotypes between healthy human individuals. Some clones are missing from TCRdb's copy, which holds only in-frame ones; the method was immunoSEQ multiplex PCR. The table records roughly 640,000 clones, around 72% of them present only once. The sequencing input was memory CD4+ T cells sorted from blood. Subset indicated: CD45RA-negative fraction. The source of these receptors is a woman aged 25-40 years in good health.

The V gene is TRBV19, the J gene TRBJ1-2, with TRBD1 matching 7 bases. CDR1 is LNHDA and CDR2 is SQIVND in the germline V gene (reference sequence). The CDR3 sequence is 18 residues long. V was clipped by 1 base and J by 4 bases; unmatched bases: 15. CDR3 region: CASSIGGGQQLPGYGYTF. Here the CDR3 DNA reads TGTGCCAGTAGTATAGGGGGGGGACAGCAACTACCAGGCTATGGCTACACCTTC.

This chain connects TRBV5-1 to TRBJ1-2; D call uncertain. This CDR3 spans 13 amino acids. Germline V gives CDR1 SGHRS, CDR2 YFSETQ. V was trimmed by 2 bases and J by 7 bases, leaving 12 bases between them. The CDR3 nucleotides read TGCGCCAGCAGCTTCGGGGAGAGGTTTGGCTACACCTTC. It translates to CASSFGERFGYTF.

Notes on this clone: At the DNA level, this CDR3 is encoded by other sequences in the same sample as well. For the CDR3, the DNA is TGCGCCAGCACCCGGGGGGACACCGGGGAGCTGTTTTTT. Its protein product is CASTRGDTGELFF. The V gene is TRBV5-1, the J gene TRBJ2-2; 7 bases match TRBD2. This CDR3 is 13 amino acids long. J was trimmed by 3 bases and V by 6 bases; bases with no gene match: 2. Germline CDR1 and CDR2: SGHRS and YFSETQ. The full variable domain, with the rest looked up from reference TRBV5-1 and TRBJ2-2, is KAGVTQTPRYLIKTRGQQVTLSCSPISGHRSVSWYQQTPGQGLQFLFEYFSETQRNKGNFPGRFSGRQFSNSRSEMNVSTLELGDSALYLCASTRGDTGELFFGEGSRLTVL.